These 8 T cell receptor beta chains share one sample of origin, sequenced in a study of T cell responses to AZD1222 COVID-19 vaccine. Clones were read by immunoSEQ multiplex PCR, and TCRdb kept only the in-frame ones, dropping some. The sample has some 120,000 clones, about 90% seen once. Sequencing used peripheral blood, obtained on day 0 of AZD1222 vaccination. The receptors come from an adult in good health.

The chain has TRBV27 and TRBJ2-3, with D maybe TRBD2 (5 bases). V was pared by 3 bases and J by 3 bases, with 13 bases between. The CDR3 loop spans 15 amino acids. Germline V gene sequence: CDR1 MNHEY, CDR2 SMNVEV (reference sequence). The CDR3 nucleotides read TGTGCCAGCAGTTTTCCGGGCTCGGGAACAGATACGCAGTATTTT. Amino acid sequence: CASSFPGSGTDTQYF.

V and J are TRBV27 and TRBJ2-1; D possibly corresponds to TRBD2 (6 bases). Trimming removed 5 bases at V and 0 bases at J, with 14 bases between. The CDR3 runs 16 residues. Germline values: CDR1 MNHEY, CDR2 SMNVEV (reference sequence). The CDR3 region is CASSRTGVISYNEQFF. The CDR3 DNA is TGTGCCAGCAGTCGTACGGGGGTAATCTCCTACAATGAGCAGTTCTTC.

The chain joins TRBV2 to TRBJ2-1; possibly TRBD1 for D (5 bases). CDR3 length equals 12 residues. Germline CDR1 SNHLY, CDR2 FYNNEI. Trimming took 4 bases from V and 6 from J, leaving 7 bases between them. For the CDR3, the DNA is TGTGCCAGCAGTGGAGACAGCAATGAGCAGTTCTTC. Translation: CASSGDSNEQFF.

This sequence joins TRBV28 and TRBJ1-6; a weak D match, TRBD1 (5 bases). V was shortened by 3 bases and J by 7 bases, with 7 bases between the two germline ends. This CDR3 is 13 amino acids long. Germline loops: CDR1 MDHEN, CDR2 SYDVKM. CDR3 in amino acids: CASSLPGNSPLHF. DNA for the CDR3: TGTGCCAGCAGTTTGCCAGGGAATTCACCCCTCCACTTT.

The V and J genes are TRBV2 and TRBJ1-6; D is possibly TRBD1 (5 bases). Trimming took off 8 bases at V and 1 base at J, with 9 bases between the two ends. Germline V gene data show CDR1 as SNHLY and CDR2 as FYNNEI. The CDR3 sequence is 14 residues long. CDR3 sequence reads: CASARGSYNSPLHF. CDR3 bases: TGTGCCAGCGCTCGGGGGTCCTATAATTCACCCCTCCACTTT.

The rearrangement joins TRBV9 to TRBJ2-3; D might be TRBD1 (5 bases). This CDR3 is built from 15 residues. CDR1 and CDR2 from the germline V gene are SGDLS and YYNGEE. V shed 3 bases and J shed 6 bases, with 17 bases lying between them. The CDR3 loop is CASSEGLRYSDTQYF. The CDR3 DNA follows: TGTGCCAGCAGCGAGGGGTTGCGATACTCCGATACGCAGTATTTT.

The CDR3 here is CASSIGSRDNYGYTF. CDR3 sequence (DNA): TGTGCCAGTAGTATCGGCAGCAGAGATAACTATGGCTACACCTTC. V gene TRBV19 combines with J gene TRBJ1-2, with D unclear. Germline V gene sequence: CDR1 LNHDA, CDR2 SQIVND (reference sequence). The CDR3 is 15 amino acids. V was trimmed by 3 bases and J by 1 base, leaving 12 bases between them.

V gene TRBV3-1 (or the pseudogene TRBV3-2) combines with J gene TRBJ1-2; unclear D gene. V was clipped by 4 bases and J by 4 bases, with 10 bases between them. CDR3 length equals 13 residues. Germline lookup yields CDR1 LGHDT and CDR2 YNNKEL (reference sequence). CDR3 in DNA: TGTGCCAGCAGCCCGGGCCTCCTCTATGGCTACACCTTC. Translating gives CASSPGLLYGYTF.